This T cell receptor (beta chain) was retrieved from a study of blood T cell repertoires in COVID-19. Study overall: Acute-phase and convalescent COVID-19 samples originated in the United States, Italy and Spain. The cDNA or gDNA used as material had been derived from T cells, B-cell-depleted T cells, or PBMCs.

This clone was seen a handful of times. Participants spanned ages roughly 18 to 95 years and resided in over 20 US areas. The assay was immunoSEQ multiplex PCR, and TCRdb's table has in-frame clones only and misses some. The sample contains 300,000 to 350,000 clones, approximately 85% of which appear only once. This clonotype originated in a man between 25 and 39 years old who had recovered from COVID-19. Sequenced material: PBMCs or T cells enriched from blood (not recorded which).

CDR3 sequence: CASSLLTDRSYNEQFF. In DNA form, the CDR3 reads TGCGCCAGCAGCCTACTGACAGACAGATCCTACAATGAGCAGTTCTTC. The J gene is TRBJ2-1, the V gene TRBV5-1, with D possibly TRBD1 on 5 matching bases. Trimming took 4 bases from V and 1 from J, leaving 15 bases between them. The CDR3 extends over 16 amino acids. Germline assignment: CDR1 SGHRS and CDR2 YFSETQ.